This entry describes one TCR beta chain. Source study methods: Cell counts per sample came from amplifying reference gene primers. Some clones are missing from TCRdb's copy, which holds only in-frame ones; the method was immunoSEQ multiplex PCR. From that table come the V and J calls and clone size; the DNA was used to work out D and trimming. The table includes over 80,000 clones, over 90% detected once. This specimen comes from a study of blood T cell repertoires in COVID-19. Study context: Samples of COVID-19 (acute and convalescent) were obtained from the United States, Italy and Spain. From T cells, B-cell-depleted T cells, or PBMCs came the material, which was cDNA or gDNA.

This clonotype originated in a man aged 55 to 70 with acute or convalescent COVID-19. The sequencing input was peripheral blood.

CDR3 in amino acids: CASSYFRQGGTGELFF. In DNA form, the CDR3 reads TGTGCCAGCAGTTACTTCCGACAGGGGGGCACCGGGGAGCTGTTTTTT. The chain uses TRBV6-5 and TRBJ2-2; 9 bases are shared with TRBD1. Per the germline V gene, CDR1 is MNHEY and CDR2 is SVGAGI. This CDR3 contains 16 residues. V was pared by 1 base and J by 4 bases, with 4 bases of the junction left unmatched.